The rows below give T cell receptor beta chains drawn from one sample of a study of Ad26.COV2.S vaccination and SARS-CoV-2 variants. Generated by immunoSEQ multiplex PCR, the TCRdb table keeps only in-frame clones and is missing some. The sample records about 350,000 clones, approximately 84% being singletons. The specimen was peripheral blood, collected in a trial of Ad26.COV2.S vaccine versus placebo. Receptors were obtained from a person between 18 and 60 years old who received the Ad26.COV2.S COVID-19 vaccine or a placebo. Both conserved end residues are part of each CDR3. A D gene is named only where the DNA matches it firmly. Size is omitted from some rows. Given values are once, few, many or a class for expanded clones.

v_gene,abundance,d_gene,j_gene,CDR3aa,CDR3nt
TRBV6-5,.,.,TRBJ2-5,CASSQGHPETQYF,TGTGCCAGCAGTCAGGGACACCCTGAGACCCAGTACTTC
TRBV5-1,.,.,TRBJ1-1,CASSFGTLNTEAFF,TGCGCCAGCAGCTTCGGGACACTGAACACTGAAGCTTTCTTT
TRBV6-1,few,TRBD2,TRBJ2-1,CASSDPTSGGSTMRQFF,TGTGCCAGCAGTGACCCGACTAGCGGGGGGTCTACAATGAGACAGTTCTTC
TRBV10-3,.,TRBD1,TRBJ1-1,CAISDRDRGMNTEAFF,TGTGCCATCAGTGACCGGGACAGGGGTATGAACACTGAAGCTTTCTTT
TRBV3-1/TRBV3-2,.,.,TRBJ2-7,CASSFYPGDSYEQYF,TGTGCCAGCAGCTTCTATCCAGGGGACTCCTACGAGCAGTACTTC
TRBV6-4,.,.,TRBJ2-7,CASSDGDGGPLYEQYF,TGTGCCAGCAGTGACGGCGACGGGGGGCCTCTCTACGAGCAGTACTTC
TRBV5-8,.,TRBD2,TRBJ2-7,CASSAGGVYYEQYF,TGTGCCAGCAGCGCGGGAGGGGTTTACTACGAGCAGTACTTC
TRBV19,.,.,TRBJ1-2,CASMPGGGKSYGYTF,TGTGCCAGTATGCCGGGCGGGGGCAAGAGCTATGGCTACACCTTC
TRBV7-9,.,.,TRBJ2-1,CASSLAPGASLYYNEQFF,TGTGCCAGCAGCTTAGCCCCGGGGGCTTCTCTTTACTACAATGAGCAGTTCTTC
TRBV24-1,.,.,TRBJ2-6,CATEGGASSGANVLTF,TGTGCCACGGAGGGGGGGGCCTCCTCTGGGGCCAACGTCCTGACTTTC
TRBV5-1,.,.,TRBJ1-6,CASSLRGLGDSPLHF,TGCGCCAGCAGCTTGCGGGGGCTCGGAGATTCACCCCTCCACTTT
TRBV7-9,.,.,TRBJ2-2,CASSEGGGDTGELFF,TGTGCCAGCAGCGAGGGAGGGGGTGACACCGGGGAGCTGTTTTTT
TRBV5-1,.,.,TRBJ1-6,CASSLGHEFSPLHF,TGCGCCAGCAGCTTGGGGCACGAGTTTTCACCCCTCCACTTT
TRBV29-1,.,TRBD2,TRBJ2-1,CSVEAQGAGGPYNEQFF,TGCAGCGTTGAGGCGCAAGGAGCGGGAGGGCCTTACAATGAGCAGTTCTTC
TRBV9,.,TRBD1,TRBJ2-5,CASSVGSSGTGQETQYF,TGTGCCAGCAGCGTAGGATCTTCCGGGACAGGGCAAGAGACCCAGTACTTC
TRBV5-1,.,.,TRBJ2-7,CASSLASASEQYF,TGCGCCAGCAGCTTGGCCTCAGCAAGCGAGCAGTACTTC
TRBV19,.,.,TRBJ2-7,CASSRVGGVLDYEQYF,TGTGCCAGTAGTAGGGTCGGAGGGGTGCTGGACTACGAGCAGTACTTC
TRBV5-4,.,.,TRBJ2-5,CASSLGPSETQYF,TGTGCCAGCAGCTTGGGTCCCTCCGAGACCCAGTACTTC
TRBV6-5,.,TRBD1,TRBJ1-1,CASSYSARGDTEAFF,TGTGCCAGCAGTTACTCGGCCAGGGGGGACACTGAAGCTTTCTTT
TRBV7-9,.,.,TRBJ2-3,CASSLVMDPSTDTQYF,TGTGCCAGCAGCTTAGTGATGGATCCTAGCACAGATACGCAGTATTTT
TRBV7-2,.,.,TRBJ2-1,CASSLDLLEQFF,TGTGCCAGCAGCTTAGATTTGCTGGAGCAGTTCTTC
TRBV11-3,.,TRBD2,TRBJ2-7,CASSSSSGTYEQYF,TGTGCCAGCAGTTCTTCTAGCGGGACCTACGAGCAGTACTTC